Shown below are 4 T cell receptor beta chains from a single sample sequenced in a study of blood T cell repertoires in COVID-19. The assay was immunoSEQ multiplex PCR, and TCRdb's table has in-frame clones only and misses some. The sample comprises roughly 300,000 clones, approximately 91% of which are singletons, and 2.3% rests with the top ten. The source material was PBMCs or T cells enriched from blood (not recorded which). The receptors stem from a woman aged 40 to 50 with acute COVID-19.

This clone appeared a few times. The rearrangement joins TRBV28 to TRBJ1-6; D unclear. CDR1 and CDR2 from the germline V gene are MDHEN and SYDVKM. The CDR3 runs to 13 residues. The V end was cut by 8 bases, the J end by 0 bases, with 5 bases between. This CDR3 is CASLSSYNSPLHF. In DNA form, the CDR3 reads TGTGCCAGCCTGAGCTCCTATAATTCACCCCTCCACTTT.

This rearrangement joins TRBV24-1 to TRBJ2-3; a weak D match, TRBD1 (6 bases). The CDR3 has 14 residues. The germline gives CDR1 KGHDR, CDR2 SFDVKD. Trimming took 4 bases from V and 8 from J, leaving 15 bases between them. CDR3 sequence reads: CATSEPGTSSTQYF. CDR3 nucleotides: TGTGCCACCAGTGAACCGGGGACATCGAGTACGCAGTATTTT.

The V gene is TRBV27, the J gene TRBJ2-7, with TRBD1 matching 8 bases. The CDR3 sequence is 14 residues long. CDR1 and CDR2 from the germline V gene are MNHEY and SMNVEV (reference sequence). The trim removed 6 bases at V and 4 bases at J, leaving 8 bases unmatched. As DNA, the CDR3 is TGTGCCAGCAGGCGACAGGGGATGGAATACGAGCAGTACTTC. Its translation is CASRRQGMEYEQYF.

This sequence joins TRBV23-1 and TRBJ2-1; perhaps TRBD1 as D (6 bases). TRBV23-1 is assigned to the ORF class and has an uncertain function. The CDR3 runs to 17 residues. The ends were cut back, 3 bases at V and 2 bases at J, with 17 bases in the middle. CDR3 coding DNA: TGCGCCAGCAGTCAGCGGAACAGGGAGATCCCCTACAATGAGCAGTTCTTC. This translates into CASSQRNREIPYNEQFF.